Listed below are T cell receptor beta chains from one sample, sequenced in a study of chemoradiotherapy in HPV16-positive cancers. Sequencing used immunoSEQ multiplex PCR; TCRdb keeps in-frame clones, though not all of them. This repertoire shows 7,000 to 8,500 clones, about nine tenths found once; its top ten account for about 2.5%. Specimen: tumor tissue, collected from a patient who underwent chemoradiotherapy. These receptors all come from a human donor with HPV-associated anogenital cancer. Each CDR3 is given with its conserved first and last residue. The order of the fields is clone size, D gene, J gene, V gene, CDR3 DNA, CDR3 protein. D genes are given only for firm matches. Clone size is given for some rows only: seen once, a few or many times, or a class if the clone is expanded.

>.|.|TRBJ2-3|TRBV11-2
TGTGCCAGCAGCTCCGGGGCCACAGGGTTATTCACAGATACGCAGTATTTT
CASSSGATGLFTDTQYF
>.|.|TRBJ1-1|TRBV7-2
TGTGCCAGCGGCGGCCGGCGCGTGACTGAAGCTTTCTTT
CASGGRRVTEAFF
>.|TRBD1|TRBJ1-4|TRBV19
TGTGCCACCTCCGGGACAGGGTTTGAAAAACTGTTTTTT
CATSGTGFEKLFF
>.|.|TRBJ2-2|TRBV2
TGTGCCAGTGAGGGGCAGGGCACCGGGGAGCTGTTTTTT
CASEGQGTGELFF
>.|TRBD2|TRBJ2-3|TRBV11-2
TGTGCCAGCAGCCAGACTAGCGGGAGTACAAATACGCAGTATTTT
CASSQTSGSTNTQYF
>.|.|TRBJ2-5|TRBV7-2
TGTGCCAGCAGCTTAGATCGAGAGACCCAGTACTTC
CASSLDRETQYF
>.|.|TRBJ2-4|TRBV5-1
TGCGCCAGCAGCCTAAGTGACACGACCAAAAACATTCAGTACTTC
CASSLSDTTKNIQYF
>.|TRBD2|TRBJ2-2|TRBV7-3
TGTGCCAGCTCAGAGGGCGGGAGAGGGACCGGGGAGCTGTTTTTT
CASSEGGRGTGELFF
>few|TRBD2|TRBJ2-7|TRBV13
TGTGCCAGCAGCTCGGGGACTAGCGGGGTCCACGAGCAGTACTTC
CASSSGTSGVHEQYF
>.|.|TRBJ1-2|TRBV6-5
TGTGCCAGCAGTTACCCAGACTTCAACTATGGCTACACCTTC
CASSYPDFNYGYTF
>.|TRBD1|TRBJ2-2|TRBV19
TGTGCCAGTAGTATCGGGACAGGGGCTTCCATCACCGGGGAGCTGTTTTTT
CASSIGTGASITGELFF
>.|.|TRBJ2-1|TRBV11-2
TGTGCCAGCAGCTTCAGGGACGGGAACAGCGCCAATGAGCAGTTCTTC
CASSFRDGNSANEQFF
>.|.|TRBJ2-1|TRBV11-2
TGTGCCAGCAGCTTATTCCAGACTAATGAGCAGTTCTTC
CASSLFQTNEQFF
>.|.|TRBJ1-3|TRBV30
TGTGCCTGGAGTGTAGGTACGGCTGGAAACACCATATATTTT
CAWSVGTAGNTIYF
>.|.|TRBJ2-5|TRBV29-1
TGCAGCGTCTCACAGGGGGGGGTGGAGACCCAGTACTTC
CSVSQGGVETQYF
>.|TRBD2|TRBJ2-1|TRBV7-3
TGTGCCAGCAGCTTAGGGACTAGGTTGGATGAGCAGTTCTTC
CASSLGTRLDEQFF
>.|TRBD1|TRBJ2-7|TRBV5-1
TGCGCCAGTAACTTAGGGACAGGGGGTCGGGAGCAGTACTTC
CASNLGTGGREQYF
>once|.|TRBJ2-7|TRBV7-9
TGTGCCAGCAGCTTCGGGGTCTACGAGCAGTACTTC
CASSFGVYEQYF
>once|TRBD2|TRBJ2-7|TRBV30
TGTGCCTGGATTGTCGGGGAGGGGGAGCAGTACTTC
CAWIVGEGEQYF
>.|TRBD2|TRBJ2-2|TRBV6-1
TGTGCCAGCAGTGTAAGACAGGGCCTAGCGGGAAACACCGGGGAGCTGTTTTTT
CASSVRQGLAGNTGELFF
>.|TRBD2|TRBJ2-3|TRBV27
TGTGCCAGCAGTTCTCCGGGACTAGCGAGCACAGATACGCAGTATTTT
CASSSPGLASTDTQYF
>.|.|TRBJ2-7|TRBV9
TGTGCCAGCAGCGTAGTACCGGGGGAGAGCTACGAGCAGTACTTC
CASSVVPGESYEQYF